One sample yielded the 22 T cell receptor beta chains listed below, sequenced in a study of T cells in Graves' hyperthyroidism and ophthalmopathy. TCR beta CDR3 region amplification was performed from RNA transcripts. An initial round of RT-PCR targeting the TCR CDR3 relied on the HTBI primer set. TCRdb re-called the multiplex PCR reads through MiXCR, storing one row per CDR3 protein. The sample yields over 700,000 distinct CDR3 sequences, roughly 40% seen once. The sequenced sample consisted of blood. These TCRs come from a man aged 18 to 29 with Graves' hyperthyroidism.

The chain carries TRBV7-9 and TRBJ2-7; D is undetermined. Trimming stripped 1 base from V and 3 bases from J, with 7 bases between. CDR3 length: 13 residues. The germline gives CDR1 SEHNR, CDR2 FQNEAQ (reference sequence). The CDR3 coding sequence is TGTGCCAGCAGCTTAGAGAACAACTACGAGCAGTACTTC. Its translation: CASSLENNYEQYF. The complete variable domain, with remaining parts taken from reference TRBV7-9 and TRBJ2-7, reads DTGVSQNPRHKITKRGQNVTFRCDPISEHNRLYWYRQTLGQGPEFLTYFQNEAQLEKSRLLSDRFSAERPKGSFSTLEIQRTEQGDSAMYLCASSLENNYEQYFGPGTRLTVT.

The V and J genes are TRBV9 and TRBJ2-2; no definite D call. The germline gives CDR1 SGDLS, CDR2 YYNGEE. With 4 bases removed from V and 7 bases from J, the gap between germline ends came to 11 bases. The CDR3 consists of 13 residues. The CDR3 DNA is TGTGCCAGCAGCCCCCCGGCTGGCGGGGAGCTGTTTTTT. Amino acids: CASSPPAGGELFF.

In its sample, this clonotype was seen many times. The chain is built from TRBV2 and TRBJ1-5; possible D gene TRBD1, 5 bases. The CDR3 runs to 14 residues. The germline V gene has CDR1 SNHLY and CDR2 FYNNEI. With 3 bases removed from V and 5 bases from J, the gap between germline ends came to 11 bases. The CDR3 sequence is CASSDEGRDQPQHF. The CDR3 nucleotides are TGTGCCAGCAGTGACGAGGGGAGGGATCAGCCCCAGCATTTT.

The rearrangement joins TRBV7-9 to TRBJ1-6; D remains ambiguous. The CDR3 length is 14 residues. V was trimmed by 5 bases and J by 6 bases, leaving 11 bases between them. From germline, CDR1 is SEHNR and CDR2 FQNEAQ (reference sequence). CDR3 residues: CASSRLGANSPLHF. CDR3 DNA sequence: TGTGCCAGCAGCCGCTTGGGAGCTAATTCACCCCTCCACTTT.

This clonotype appeared a single time. This may stem from a read error, because a much larger clone lies one nucleotide away. The chain has TRBV10-3 and TRBJ2-7; D is unresolved. Trimming removed 2 bases from V and 6 bases from J, with 8 bases in between. This CDR3 has 12 amino acids. Germline values: CDR1 ENHRY, CDR2 SYGVKD. The CDR3 here is CAISETGCEQYF. CDR3 DNA sequence: TGTGCCATCAGTGAGACCGGCTGCGAGCAGTACTTC.

Only a few counts were recorded for this clonotype. V gene TRBV20-1 combines with J gene TRBJ2-7; 8 bases are shared with TRBD2. The CDR3 spans 13 residues. V shed 3 bases and J 4 bases; nucleotides not matched to a gene: 5. Per the germline V gene, CDR1 is DFQATT and CDR2 is SNEGSKA (reference sequence). The CDR3 DNA reads TGCAGTGCTAGGAGCGGGAGTGAATACGAGCAGTACTTC. Residues: CSARSGSEYEQYF.

The sample holds many counts of this clonotype. The chain joins TRBV5-1 to TRBJ2-2; the D gene is possibly TRBD1 (5 bases). The germline V gene has CDR1 SGHRS and CDR2 YFSETQ. This CDR3 contains 15 residues. Trimming took 1 base from V and 5 from J, leaving 12 bases between them. CDR3 region: CASSLRQGGTGELFF. For the CDR3, the DNA is TGCGCCAGCAGCTTGCGGCAGGGTGGTACCGGGGAGCTGTTTTTT.

The rearrangement links TRBV7-2 to TRBJ1-4; TRBD1 might be the D (5 bases). CDR3 size: 16 residues. Per germline, CDR1 SGHTA and CDR2 FQGNSA. Trimming cost V 5 bases and J 2 bases, with 15 bases left between them. The CDR3 bases are TGTGCCAGCAGCCTCCGGGGTGCAGGGACTAATGAAAAACTGTTTTTT. Its translation: CASSLRGAGTNEKLFF.

The chain joins TRBV20-1 to TRBJ1-2, with D hard to call. This CDR3 is built from 14 residues. With 6 bases removed from V and 3 bases from J, the gap between germline ends came to 17 bases. Germline V gene sequence: CDR1 DFQATT, CDR2 SNEGSKA (reference sequence). Written as DNA, the CDR3 is TGCAGTGCCAGCAGCCCCCCAGGTGACTATGGCTACACCTTC. Residues: CSASSPPGDYGYTF.

This chain connects TRBV10-3 to TRBJ1-5; no clear D. CDR3 length equals 13 residues. V lost 6 bases and J 7 bases, leaving 13 bases between the germline ends. Per germline, CDR1 ENHRY and CDR2 SYGVKD. The chain's CDR3 is CAIRVGSGQPQHF. The CDR3 coding sequence is TGTGCCATCAGGGTCGGGTCAGGCCAGCCCCAGCATTTT.

The V gene is TRBV20-1, the J gene TRBJ2-5, with 8 nucleotides matching TRBD1. The CDR3 loop spans 13 amino acids. CDR1 is DFQATT, CDR2 SNEGSKA, per germline (reference sequence). Trimming cost V 1 base and J 4 bases; bases outside gene matches: 2. This CDR3 reads CSARGGQGETQYF. Here the CDR3 DNA reads TGCAGTGCTAGAGGTGGACAGGGAGAGACCCAGTACTTC.

The DNA for the CDR3 is TGCAGTGCTAGAGATCGGAGGACTGGCAACTACGAGCAGTACTTC. It translates to CSARDRRTGNYEQYF. This chain uses TRBV20-1 with TRBJ2-7; D is perhaps TRBD2 (5 bases). The germline CDR1 and CDR2 sequences are DFQATT and SNEGSKA (reference sequence). This CDR3 is built from 15 residues. V was clipped by 0 bases and J by 3 bases, with 15 bases between them.

V and J are TRBV9 and TRBJ2-7; D not resolved. The V end lost 0 bases, the J end lost 5 bases, and 9 bases lay between the germline ends. Germline CDR1 and CDR2: SGDLS and YYNGEE. The CDR3 covers 13 residues. The CDR3 sequence is CASSVDTLDEQYF. CDR3 in DNA: TGTGCCAGCAGCGTAGATACCCTCGACGAGCAGTACTTC. Complete variable domain (other parts from reference TRBV9 and TRBJ2-7): DSGVTQTPKHLITATGQRVTLRCSPRSGDLSVYWYQQSLDQGLQFLIQYYNGEERAKGNILERFSAQQFPDLHSELNLSSLELGDSALYFCASSVDTLDEQYFGPGTRLTVT.

This clonotype has ten or more counts. The chain couples TRBV19 to TRBJ1-1; D unclear. CDR1 LNHDA and CDR2 SQIVND come from the germline V gene (reference sequence). Between the trimmed V and J ends, which lost 7 bases and 4 bases, there was a span of 7 bases. The CDR3 contains 11 residues. The DNA for the CDR3 is TGTGCCAGTATCTTGCGCACTGAAGCTTTCTTT. Amino acids: CASILRTEAFF.

J is TRBJ1-1 and V is TRBV14, with D tentatively TRBD1 (5 bases). From germline, CDR1 is SGHDN and CDR2 FVKESK. The length of the CDR3 is 17 residues. Trimming removed 0 bases from V and 0 bases from J, with 14 bases in between. The CDR3, as DNA: TGTGCCAGCAGCCAAGATCTGGGGGAGGTATTGAACACTGAAGCTTTCTTT. This encodes CASSQDLGEVLNTEAFF. The variable domain in full, with the rest retrieved from reference TRBV14 and TRBJ1-1, is EAGVTQFPSHSVIEKGQTVTLRCDPISGHDNLYWYRRVMGKEIKFLLHFVKESKQDESGMPNNRFLAERTGGTYSTLKVQPAELEDSGVYFCASSQDLGEVLNTEAFFGQGTRLTVV.

This chain uses TRBV19 with TRBJ1-2; TRBD1 agrees at 9 bases. This CDR3 spans 15 amino acids. Germline assignment: CDR1 LNHDA and CDR2 SQIVND (reference sequence). Trimming took 4 bases from V and 4 from J; bases not matched to a gene: 7. This chain's CDR3 is CASSTQDRGVYGYTF. The CDR3 DNA reads as TGTGCCAGTAGTACTCAGGACAGGGGAGTCTATGGCTACACCTTC.

This clonotype was detected only a few times. The rearrangement joins TRBV20-1 to TRBJ1-1; D ambiguous. CDR1 and CDR2 from the germline V gene are DFQATT and SNEGSKA (reference sequence). The CDR3 sequence is 15 residues long. V was trimmed by 0 bases and J by 1 base, leaving 12 bases between them. CDR3 in amino acids: CSARDLLDGNTEAFF. CDR3 nucleotides: TGCAGTGCTAGAGACCTATTGGACGGGAACACTGAAGCTTTCTTT.

This clonotype showed up many times. The gene calls are TRBV10-3 and TRBJ1-5, with D unclear. Between the trimmed V and J ends, which lost 10 bases and 0 bases, there was a span of 13 bases. Germline V gene sequence: CDR1 ENHRY, CDR2 SYGVKD. This CDR3 is 14 amino acids long. The CDR3: CATRWADSNQPQHF. The CDR3 DNA reads TGTGCCACGCGGTGGGCGGATAGCAATCAGCCCCAGCATTTT.

V and J are TRBV29-1 and TRBJ2-5, with D possibly matching TRBD2 (6 bases). CDR3 size: 13 residues. CDR1 SQVTM and CDR2 ANQGSEA come from the germline V gene. V was shortened by 7 bases and J by 2 bases, with 14 bases between the two germline ends. This CDR3 reads CSGGTGRQETQYF. The CDR3 DNA reads as TGCAGCGGCGGGACGGGGAGGCAAGAGACCCAGTACTTC.

The DNA for the CDR3 is TGTGCCAGCAGTTACGGCCACAGGGTCTACGAGCAGTACTTC. Translated: CASSYGHRVYEQYF. This rearrangement joins TRBV9 to TRBJ2-7; perhaps TRBD1 as D (6 bases). Deletions cut 5 bases from V and 3 bases from J, with 15 bases between. Germline V gene sequence: CDR1 SGDLS, CDR2 YYNGEE. This CDR3 contains 14 residues.

The chain couples TRBV20-1 to TRBJ1-1, with a weak D call TRBD1 (5 bases). The CDR3 totals 13 residues. CDR1 DFQATT and CDR2 SNEGSKA come from the germline V gene (reference sequence). V lost 4 bases, J lost 3 bases, and 12 bases lay in between. CDR3 bases: TGCAGTGCTAAAGGGGATAGGGACACTGAAGCTTTCTTT. Encoded protein: CSAKGDRDTEAFF.

This clonotype was recorded a few times. This chain links TRBV11-2 with TRBJ2-7; D remains ambiguous. This CDR3 region has 15 residues. In germline, CDR1 is SGHAT, CDR2 FQNNGV. The V gene lost 0 bases and the J gene lost 3 bases, with 12 bases spanning the gap. The CDR3 region is CASSLDRSDLYEQYF. The CDR3 nucleotides read TGTGCCAGCAGCTTAGATCGGTCAGACCTCTACGAGCAGTACTTC.